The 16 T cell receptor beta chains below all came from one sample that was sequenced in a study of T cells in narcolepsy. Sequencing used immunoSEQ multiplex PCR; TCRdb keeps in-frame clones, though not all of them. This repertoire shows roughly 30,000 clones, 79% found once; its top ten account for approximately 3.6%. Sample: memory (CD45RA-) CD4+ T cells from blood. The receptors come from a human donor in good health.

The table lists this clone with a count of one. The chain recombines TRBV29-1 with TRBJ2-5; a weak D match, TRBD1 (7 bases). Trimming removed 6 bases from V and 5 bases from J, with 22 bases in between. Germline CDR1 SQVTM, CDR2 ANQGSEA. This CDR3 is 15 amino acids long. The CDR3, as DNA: TGCAGCGTGGATAGGGGACAGCTCCGGGGGGAGACCCAGTACTTC. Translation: CSVDRGQLRGETQYF.

The CDR3 here is CASSFGTGFNQPQHF. The CDR3 DNA is TGTGCCAGCAGCTTCGGGACAGGATTCAATCAGCCCCAGCATTTT. The chain has TRBV5-6 and TRBJ1-5; 8 bases agree with TRBD1. Trimming removed 2 bases from V and 3 bases from J; junction bases left unmatched: 4. The CDR3 has 15 residues. CDR1 is SGHDT, CDR2 YYEEEE, per germline.

CDR3 amino acids: CASSTQGVNQPQHF. In nucleotides, the CDR3 is TGTGCCAGCAGTACCCAGGGGGTCAATCAGCCCCAGCATTTT. This chain joins TRBV6-1 and TRBJ1-5, with TRBD1 identical over 7 bases. The CDR3 loop spans 14 amino acids. Germline V gene data show CDR1 as MNHNS and CDR2 as SASEGT. Trimming at V came to 5 bases and at J to 3 bases, leaving 4 bases not matched to a gene.

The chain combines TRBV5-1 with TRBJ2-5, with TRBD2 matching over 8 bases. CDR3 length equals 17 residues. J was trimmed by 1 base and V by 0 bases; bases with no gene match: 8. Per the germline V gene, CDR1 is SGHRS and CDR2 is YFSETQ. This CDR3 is CASSLGPSGRIQETQYF. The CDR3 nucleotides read TGCGCCAGCAGCTTGGGGCCGAGCGGGAGAATCCAAGAGACCCAGTACTTC.

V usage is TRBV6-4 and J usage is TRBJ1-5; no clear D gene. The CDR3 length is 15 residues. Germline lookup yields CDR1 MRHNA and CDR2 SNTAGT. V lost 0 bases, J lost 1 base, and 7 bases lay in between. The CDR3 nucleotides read TGTGCCAGCAGTGACTCGATAGACAGCAATCAGCCCCAGCATTTT. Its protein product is CASSDSIDSNQPQHF.

The CDR3, as DNA: TGTGCCAGCAGACAGGGGTGGGCTAATGAAAAACTGTTTTTT. Amino acids: CASRQGWANEKLFF. This chain joins TRBV6-5 and TRBJ1-4; 7 nucleotides line up with TRBD1. The germline V gene has CDR1 MNHEY and CDR2 SVGAGI. V lost 6 bases, J lost 3 bases, and 4 bases stayed unmatched. The CDR3 length is 14 residues.

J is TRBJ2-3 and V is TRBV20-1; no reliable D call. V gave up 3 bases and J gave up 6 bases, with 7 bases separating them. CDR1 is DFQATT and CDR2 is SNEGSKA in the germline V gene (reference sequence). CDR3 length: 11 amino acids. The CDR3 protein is CSASSPDTQYF. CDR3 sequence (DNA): TGCAGTGCTAGCTCCCCGGATACGCAGTATTTT.

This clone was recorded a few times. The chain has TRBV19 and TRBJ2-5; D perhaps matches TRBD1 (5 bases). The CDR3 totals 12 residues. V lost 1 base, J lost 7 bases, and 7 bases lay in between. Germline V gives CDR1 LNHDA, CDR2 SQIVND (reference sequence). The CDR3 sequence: CASSIARGTQYF. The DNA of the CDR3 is TGTGCCAGTAGTATAGCTAGGGGGACCCAGTACTTC.

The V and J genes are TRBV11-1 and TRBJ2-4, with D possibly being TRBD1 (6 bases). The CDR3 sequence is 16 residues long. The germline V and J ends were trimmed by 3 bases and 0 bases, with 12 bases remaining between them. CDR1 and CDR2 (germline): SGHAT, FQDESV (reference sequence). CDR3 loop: CASSLGAALAKNIQYF. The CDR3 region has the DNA TGTGCCAGCAGCTTGGGGGCAGCTCTAGCCAAAAACATTCAGTACTTC. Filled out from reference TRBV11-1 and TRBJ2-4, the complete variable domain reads EAEVAQSPRYKITEKSQAVAFWCDPISGHATLYWYRQILGQGPELLVQFQDESVVDDSQLPKDRFSAERLKGVDSTLKIQPAELGDSAMYLCASSLGAALAKNIQYFGAGTRLSVL.

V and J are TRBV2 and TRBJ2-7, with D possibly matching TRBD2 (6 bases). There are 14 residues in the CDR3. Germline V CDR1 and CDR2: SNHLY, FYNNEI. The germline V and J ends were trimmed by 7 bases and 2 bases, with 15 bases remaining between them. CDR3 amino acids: CASNESRRAYEQYF. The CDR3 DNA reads TGTGCCAGCAATGAGAGTCGGAGGGCCTACGAGCAGTACTTC.

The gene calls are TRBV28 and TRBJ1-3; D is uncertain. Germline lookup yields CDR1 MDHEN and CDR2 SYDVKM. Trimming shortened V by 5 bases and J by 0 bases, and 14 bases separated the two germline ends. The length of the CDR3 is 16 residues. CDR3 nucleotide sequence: TGTGCCAGCAGTCCCCGAGGCGGGATCTCTGGAAACACCATATATTTT. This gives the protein CASSPRGGISGNTIYF.

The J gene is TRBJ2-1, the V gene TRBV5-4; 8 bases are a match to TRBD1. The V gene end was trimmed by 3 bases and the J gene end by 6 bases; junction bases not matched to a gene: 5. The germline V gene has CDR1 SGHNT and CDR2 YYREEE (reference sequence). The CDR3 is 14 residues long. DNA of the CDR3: TGTGCCAGCAGCTCAGGGGGCGCGCCCAATGAGCAGTTCTTC. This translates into CASSSGGAPNEQFF.

The CDR3 loop is CASSVPSGTGNYNEQFF. The CDR3 coding sequence is TGTGCCAGCAGTGTCCCTAGCGGGACAGGCAACTACAATGAGCAGTTCTTC. The genes are TRBV6-1 and TRBJ2-1, with a weak D call TRBD2 (9 bases). The length of the CDR3 is 17 residues. Germline values: CDR1 MNHNS, CDR2 SASEGT. V was cut by 4 bases and J by 3 bases, with 19 bases left in between.

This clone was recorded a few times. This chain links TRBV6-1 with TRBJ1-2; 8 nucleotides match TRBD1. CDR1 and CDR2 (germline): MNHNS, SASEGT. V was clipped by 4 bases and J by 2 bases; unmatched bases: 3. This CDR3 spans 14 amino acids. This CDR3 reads CASSGQGSNYGYTF. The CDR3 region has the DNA TGTGCCAGCAGTGGACAGGGGTCGAACTATGGCTACACCTTC.

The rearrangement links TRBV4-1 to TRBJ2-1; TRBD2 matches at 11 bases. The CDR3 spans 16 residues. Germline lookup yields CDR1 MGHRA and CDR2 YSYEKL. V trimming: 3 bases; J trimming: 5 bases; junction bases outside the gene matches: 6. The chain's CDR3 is CASSQPGLAVNNEQFF. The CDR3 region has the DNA TGCGCCAGCAGCCAGCCGGGACTAGCGGTCAACAATGAGCAGTTCTTC.

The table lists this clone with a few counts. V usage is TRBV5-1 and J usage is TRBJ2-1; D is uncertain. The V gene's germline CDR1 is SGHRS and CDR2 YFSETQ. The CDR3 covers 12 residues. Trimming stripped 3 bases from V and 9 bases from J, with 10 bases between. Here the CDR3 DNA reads TGCGCCAGCAGCTCGACTCTGAGTGAGCAGTTCTTC. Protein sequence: CASSSTLSEQFF.